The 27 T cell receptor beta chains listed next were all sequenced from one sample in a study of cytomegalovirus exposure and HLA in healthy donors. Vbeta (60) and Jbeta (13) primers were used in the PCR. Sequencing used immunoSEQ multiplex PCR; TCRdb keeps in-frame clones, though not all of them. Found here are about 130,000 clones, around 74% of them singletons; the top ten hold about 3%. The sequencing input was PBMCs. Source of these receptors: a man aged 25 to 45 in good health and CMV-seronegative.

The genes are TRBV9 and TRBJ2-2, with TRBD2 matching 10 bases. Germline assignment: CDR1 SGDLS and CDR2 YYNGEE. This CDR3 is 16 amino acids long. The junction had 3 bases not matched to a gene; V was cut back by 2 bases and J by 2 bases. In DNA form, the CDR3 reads TGTGCCAGCAGCGTTAGCGGGGGGCCTAACACCGGGGAGCTGTTTTTT. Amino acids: CASSVSGGPNTGELFF.

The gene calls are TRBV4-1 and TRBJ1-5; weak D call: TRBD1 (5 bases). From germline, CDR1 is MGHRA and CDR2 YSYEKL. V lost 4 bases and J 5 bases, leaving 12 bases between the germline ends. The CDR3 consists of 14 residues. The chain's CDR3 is CASSPGRGDQPQHF. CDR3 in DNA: TGCGCCAGCAGCCCTGGACGGGGGGATCAGCCCCAGCATTTT.

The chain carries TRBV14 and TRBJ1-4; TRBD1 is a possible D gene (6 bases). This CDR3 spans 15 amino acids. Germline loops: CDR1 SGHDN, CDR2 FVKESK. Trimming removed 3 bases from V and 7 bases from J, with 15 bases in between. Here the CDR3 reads CASSQRQVAGEKLFF. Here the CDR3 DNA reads TGTGCCAGCAGCCAGCGACAGGTTGCGGGTGAAAAACTGTTTTTT.

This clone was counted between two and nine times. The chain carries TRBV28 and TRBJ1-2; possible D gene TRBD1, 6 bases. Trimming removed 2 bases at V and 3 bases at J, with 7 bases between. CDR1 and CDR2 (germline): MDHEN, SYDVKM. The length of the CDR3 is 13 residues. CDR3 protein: CASSLRQDYGYTF. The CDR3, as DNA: TGTGCCAGCAGTTTAAGACAGGACTATGGCTACACCTTC.

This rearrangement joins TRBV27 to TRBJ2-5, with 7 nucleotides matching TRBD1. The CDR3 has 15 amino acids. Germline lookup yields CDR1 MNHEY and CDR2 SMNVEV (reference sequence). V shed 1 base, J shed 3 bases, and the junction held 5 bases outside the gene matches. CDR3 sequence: CASSLWGQGEETQYF. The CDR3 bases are TGTGCCAGCAGTTTATGGGGTCAGGGGGAAGAGACCCAGTACTTC.

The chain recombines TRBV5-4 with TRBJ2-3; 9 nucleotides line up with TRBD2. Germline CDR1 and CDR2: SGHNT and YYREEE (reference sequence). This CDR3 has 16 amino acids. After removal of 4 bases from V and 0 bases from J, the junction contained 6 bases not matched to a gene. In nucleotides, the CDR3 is TGTGCCAGCAGCCTGACCCTAGCGGGGAGCACAGATACGCAGTATTTT. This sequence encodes CASSLTLAGSTDTQYF.

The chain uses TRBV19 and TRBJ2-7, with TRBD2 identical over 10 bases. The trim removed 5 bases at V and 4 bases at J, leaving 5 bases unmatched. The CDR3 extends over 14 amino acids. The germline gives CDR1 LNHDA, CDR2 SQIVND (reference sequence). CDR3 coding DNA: TGTGCCAGTAGTTCGCTAGCGGGAGTGTACGAGCAGTACTTC. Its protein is CASSSLAGVYEQYF.

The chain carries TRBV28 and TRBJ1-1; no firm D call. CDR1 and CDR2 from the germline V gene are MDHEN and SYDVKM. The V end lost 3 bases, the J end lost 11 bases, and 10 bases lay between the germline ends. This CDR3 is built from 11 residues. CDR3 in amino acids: CASSFSGLAFF. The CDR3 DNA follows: TGTGCCAGCAGTTTCTCAGGTCTGGCTTTCTTT.

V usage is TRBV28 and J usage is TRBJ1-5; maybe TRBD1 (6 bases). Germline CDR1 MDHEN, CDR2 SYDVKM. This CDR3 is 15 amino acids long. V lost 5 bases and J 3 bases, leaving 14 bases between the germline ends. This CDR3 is CASSTWGRVNQPQHF. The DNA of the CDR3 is TGTGCCAGCAGTACCTGGGGGCGAGTCAATCAGCCCCAGCATTTT.

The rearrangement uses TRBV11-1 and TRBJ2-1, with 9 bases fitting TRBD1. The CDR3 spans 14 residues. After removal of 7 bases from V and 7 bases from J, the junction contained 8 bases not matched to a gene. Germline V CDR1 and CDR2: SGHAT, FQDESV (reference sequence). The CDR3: CASTRTGVANEQFF. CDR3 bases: TGTGCCAGCACCAGGACAGGGGTGGCGAATGAGCAGTTCTTC.

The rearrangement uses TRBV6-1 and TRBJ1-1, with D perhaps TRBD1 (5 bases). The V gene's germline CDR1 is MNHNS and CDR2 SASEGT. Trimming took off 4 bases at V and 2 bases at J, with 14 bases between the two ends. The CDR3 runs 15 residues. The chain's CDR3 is CASSANPRANTEAFF. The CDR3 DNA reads TGTGCCAGCAGTGCCAACCCCAGGGCAAACACTGAAGCTTTCTTT.

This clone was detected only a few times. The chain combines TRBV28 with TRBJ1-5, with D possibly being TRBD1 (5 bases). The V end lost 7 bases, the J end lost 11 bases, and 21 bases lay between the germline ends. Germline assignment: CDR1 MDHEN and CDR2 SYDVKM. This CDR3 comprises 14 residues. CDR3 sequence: CASTLGGRVAAQHF. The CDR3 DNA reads TGTGCCAGCACCCTGGGGGGGAGGGTTGCGGCCCAGCATTTT.

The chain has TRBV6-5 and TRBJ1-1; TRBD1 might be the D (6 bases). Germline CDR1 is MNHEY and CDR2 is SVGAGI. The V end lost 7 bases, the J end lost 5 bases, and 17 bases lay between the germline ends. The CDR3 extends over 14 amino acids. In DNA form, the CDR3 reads TGTGCCAGCAACGCACAGGGCGTTCGGACTGAAGCTTTCTTT. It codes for CASNAQGVRTEAFF.

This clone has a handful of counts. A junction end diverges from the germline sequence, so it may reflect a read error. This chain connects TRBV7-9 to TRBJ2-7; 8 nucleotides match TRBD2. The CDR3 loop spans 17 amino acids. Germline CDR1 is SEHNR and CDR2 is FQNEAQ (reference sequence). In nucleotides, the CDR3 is TGTTCCAGCAGCTCCGCGGCTGTCAGCGGGAGTTCCTACGAGCAGTACTTC. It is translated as CSSSSAAVSGSSYEQYF.

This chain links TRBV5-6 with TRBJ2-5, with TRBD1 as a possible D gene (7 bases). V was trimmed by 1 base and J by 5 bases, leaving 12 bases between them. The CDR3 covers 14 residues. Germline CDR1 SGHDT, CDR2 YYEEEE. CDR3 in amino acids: CASSLQGGRETQYF. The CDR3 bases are TGTGCCAGCAGCTTGCAGGGGGGCCGGGAGACCCAGTACTTC. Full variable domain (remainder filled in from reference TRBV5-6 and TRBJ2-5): DAGVTQSPTHLIKTRGQQVTLRCSPKSGHDTVSWYQQALGQGPQFIFQYYEEEERQRGNFPDRFSGHQFPNYSSELNVNALLLGDSALYLCASSLQGGRETQYFGPGTRLLVL.

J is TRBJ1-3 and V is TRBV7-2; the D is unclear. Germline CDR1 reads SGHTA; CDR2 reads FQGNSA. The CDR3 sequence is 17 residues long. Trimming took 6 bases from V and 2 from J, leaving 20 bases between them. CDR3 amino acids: CASSPQPVGDPGNTIYF. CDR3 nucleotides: TGTGCCAGCAGTCCCCAACCAGTCGGGGATCCTGGAAACACCATATATTTT.

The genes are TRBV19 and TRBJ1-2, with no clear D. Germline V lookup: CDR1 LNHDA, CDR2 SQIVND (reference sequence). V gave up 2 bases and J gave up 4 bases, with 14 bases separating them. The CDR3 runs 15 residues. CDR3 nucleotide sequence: TGTGCCAGTAGTATATTTCTCGTGGGCACCTATGGCTACACCTTC. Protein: CASSIFLVGTYGYTF.

This CDR3 is CSAGTDEKLFF. DNA for the CDR3: TGCAGCGCCGGGACAGATGAAAAACTGTTTTTT. The chain is built from TRBV29-1 and TRBJ1-4, with 7 bases matching TRBD1. The CDR3 covers 11 residues. The V and J ends lost 7 bases and 6 bases, in that order; junction bases with no gene match: 2. Germline CDR1 SQVTM, CDR2 ANQGSEA.

The CDR3 protein is CASSLGLSSGNTIYF. The CDR3 DNA follows: TGTGCCAGCAGCTTGGGTCTTAGCTCTGGAAACACCATATATTTT. The rearrangement links TRBV5-6 to TRBJ1-3; D unclear. Germline CDR1 and CDR2: SGHDT and YYEEEE. The CDR3 extends over 15 amino acids. V was cut by 0 bases and J by 0 bases, with 7 bases left in between. The whole variable domain, filled in from reference TRBV5-6 and TRBJ1-3, reads DAGVTQSPTHLIKTRGQQVTLRCSPKSGHDTVSWYQQALGQGPQFIFQYYEEEERQRGNFPDRFSGHQFPNYSSELNVNALLLGDSALYLCASSLGLSSGNTIYFGEGSWLTVV.

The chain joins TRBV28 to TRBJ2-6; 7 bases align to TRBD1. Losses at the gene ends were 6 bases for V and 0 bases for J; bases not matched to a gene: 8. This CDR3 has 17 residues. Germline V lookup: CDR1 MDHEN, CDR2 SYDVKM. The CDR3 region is CASSSGQLFSGANVLTF. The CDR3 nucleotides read TGTGCCAGCAGCTCGGGACAGCTTTTCTCTGGGGCCAACGTCCTGACTTTC.

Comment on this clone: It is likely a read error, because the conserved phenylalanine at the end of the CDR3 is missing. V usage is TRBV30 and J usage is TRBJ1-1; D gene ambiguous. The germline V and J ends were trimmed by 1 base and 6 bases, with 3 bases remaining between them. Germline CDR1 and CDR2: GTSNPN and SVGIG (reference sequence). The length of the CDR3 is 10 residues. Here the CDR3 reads CAWSGAEAFV. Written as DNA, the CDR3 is TGTGCCTGGAGTGGCGCTGAAGCTTTCGTT.

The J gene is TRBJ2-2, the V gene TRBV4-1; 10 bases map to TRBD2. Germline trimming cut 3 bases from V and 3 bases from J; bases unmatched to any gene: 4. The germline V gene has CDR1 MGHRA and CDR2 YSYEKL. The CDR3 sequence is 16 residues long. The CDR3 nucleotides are TGCGCCAGCAGCCACCTCGGACTAGCGGACACCGGGGAGCTGTTTTTT. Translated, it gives CASSHLGLADTGELFF.

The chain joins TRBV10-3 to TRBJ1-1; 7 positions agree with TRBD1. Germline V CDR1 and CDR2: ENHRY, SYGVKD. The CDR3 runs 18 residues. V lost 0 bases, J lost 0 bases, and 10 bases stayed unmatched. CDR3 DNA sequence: TGTGCCATCAGTGAGTCCCGAAGACAGGGAACAGTGAACACTGAAGCTTTCTTT. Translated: CAISESRRQGTVNTEAFF.

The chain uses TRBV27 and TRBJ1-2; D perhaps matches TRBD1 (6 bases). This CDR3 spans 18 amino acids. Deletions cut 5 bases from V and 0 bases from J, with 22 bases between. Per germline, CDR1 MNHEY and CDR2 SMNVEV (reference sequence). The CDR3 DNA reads TGTGCCAGCAGTCTATTGAAGAATACAGGGCCCCCTAACTATGGCTACACCTTC. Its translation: CASSLLKNTGPPNYGYTF.

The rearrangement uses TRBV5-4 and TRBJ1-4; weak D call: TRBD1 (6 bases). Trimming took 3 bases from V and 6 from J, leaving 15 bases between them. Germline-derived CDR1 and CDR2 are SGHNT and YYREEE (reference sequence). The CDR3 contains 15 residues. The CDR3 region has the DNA TGTGCCAGCAGCTCGCCAGGGGCGGGTTATGAAAAACTGTTTTTT. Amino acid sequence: CASSSPGAGYEKLFF.

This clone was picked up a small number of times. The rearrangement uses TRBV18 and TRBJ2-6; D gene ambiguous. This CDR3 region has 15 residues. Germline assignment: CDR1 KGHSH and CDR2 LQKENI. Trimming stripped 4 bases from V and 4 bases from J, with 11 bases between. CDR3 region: CASSLLISGANVLTF. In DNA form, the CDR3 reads TGTGCCAGCTCACTCCTAATCTCGGGGGCCAACGTCCTGACTTTC.

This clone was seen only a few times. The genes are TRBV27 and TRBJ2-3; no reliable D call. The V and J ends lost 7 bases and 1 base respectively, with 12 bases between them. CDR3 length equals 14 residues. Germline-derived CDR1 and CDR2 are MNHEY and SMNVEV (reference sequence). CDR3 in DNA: TGTGCCAGCACCAATAACTTTGGCACAGATACGCAGTATTTT. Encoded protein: CASTNNFGTDTQYF.